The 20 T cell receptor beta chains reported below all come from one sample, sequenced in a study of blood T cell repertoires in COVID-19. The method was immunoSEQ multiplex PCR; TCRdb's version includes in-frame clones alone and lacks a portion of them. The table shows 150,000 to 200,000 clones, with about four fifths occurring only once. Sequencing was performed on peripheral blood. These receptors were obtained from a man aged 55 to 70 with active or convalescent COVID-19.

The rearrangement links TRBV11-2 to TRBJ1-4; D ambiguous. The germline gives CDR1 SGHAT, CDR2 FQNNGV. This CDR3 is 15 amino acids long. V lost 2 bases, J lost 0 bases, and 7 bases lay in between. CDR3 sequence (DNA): TGTGCCAGCAGCTTACGGGAAGCAACTAATGAAAAACTGTTTTTT. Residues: CASSLREATNEKLFF.

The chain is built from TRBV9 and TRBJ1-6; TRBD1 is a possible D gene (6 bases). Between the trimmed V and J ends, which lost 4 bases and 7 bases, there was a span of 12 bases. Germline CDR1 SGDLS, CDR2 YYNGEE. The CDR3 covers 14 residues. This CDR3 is CASSTDSENSPLHF. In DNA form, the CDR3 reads TGTGCCAGCAGCACGGACAGTGAAAATTCACCCCTCCACTTT. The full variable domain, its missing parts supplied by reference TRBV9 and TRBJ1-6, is DSGVTQTPKHLITATGQRVTLRCSPRSGDLSVYWYQQSLDQGLQFLIQYYNGEERAKGNILERFSAQQFPDLHSELNLSSLELGDSALYFCASSTDSENSPLHFGNGTRLTVT.

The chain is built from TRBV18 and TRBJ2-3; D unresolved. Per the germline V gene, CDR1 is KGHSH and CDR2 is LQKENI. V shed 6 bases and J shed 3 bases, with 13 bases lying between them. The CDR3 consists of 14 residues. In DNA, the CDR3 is TGTGCCAGCTCGCCCTCGACAAGAACAGATACGCAGTATTTT. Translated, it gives CASSPSTRTDTQYF. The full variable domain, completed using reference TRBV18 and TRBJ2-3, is NAGVMQNPRHLVRRRGQEARLRCSPMKGHSHVYWYRQLPEEGLKFMVYLQKENIIDESGMPKERFSAEFPKEGPSILRIQQVVRGDSAAYFCASSPSTRTDTQYFGPGTRLTVL.

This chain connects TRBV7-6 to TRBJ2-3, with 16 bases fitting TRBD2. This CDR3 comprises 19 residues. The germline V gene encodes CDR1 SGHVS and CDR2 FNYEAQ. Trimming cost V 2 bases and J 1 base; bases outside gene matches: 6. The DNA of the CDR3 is TGTGCCAGCAGCTTACTGGGGACTAGCGGGAGGGAACGCACAGATACGCAGTATTTT. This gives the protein CASSLLGTSGRERTDTQYF. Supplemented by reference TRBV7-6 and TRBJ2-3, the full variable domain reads GAGVSQSPRYKVTKRGQDVALRCDPISGHVSLYWYRQALGQGPEFLTYFNYEAQQDKSGLPNDRFSAERPEGSISTLTIQRTEQRDSAMYRCASSLLGTSGRERTDTQYFGPGTRLTVL.

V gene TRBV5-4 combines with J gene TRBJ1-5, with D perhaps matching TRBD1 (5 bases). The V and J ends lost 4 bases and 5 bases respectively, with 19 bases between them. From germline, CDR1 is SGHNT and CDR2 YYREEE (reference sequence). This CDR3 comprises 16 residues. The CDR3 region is CASSTGGDRPDQPQHF. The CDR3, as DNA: TGTGCCAGCAGCACGGGGGGGGATAGGCCGGATCAGCCCCAGCATTTT. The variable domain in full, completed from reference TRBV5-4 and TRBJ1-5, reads ETGVTQSPTHLIKTRGQQVTLRCSSQSGHNTVSWYQQALGQGPQFIFQYYREEENGRGNFPPRFSGLQFPNYSSELNVNALELDDSALYLCASSTGGDRPDQPQHFGDGTRLSIL.

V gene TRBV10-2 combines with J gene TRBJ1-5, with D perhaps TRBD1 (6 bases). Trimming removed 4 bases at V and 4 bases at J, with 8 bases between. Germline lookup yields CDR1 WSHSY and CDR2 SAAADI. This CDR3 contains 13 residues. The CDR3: CASSGQGNQPQHF. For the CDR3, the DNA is TGCGCCAGCAGTGGGCAGGGGAATCAGCCCCAGCATTTT.

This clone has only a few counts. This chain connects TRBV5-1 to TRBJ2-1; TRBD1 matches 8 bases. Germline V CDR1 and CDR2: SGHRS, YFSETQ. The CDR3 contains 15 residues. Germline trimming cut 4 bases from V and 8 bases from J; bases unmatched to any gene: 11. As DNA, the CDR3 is TGCGCCAGCAGCCCACTACCGACAGGGGTACATGAGCAGTTCTTC. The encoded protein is CASSPLPTGVHEQFF.

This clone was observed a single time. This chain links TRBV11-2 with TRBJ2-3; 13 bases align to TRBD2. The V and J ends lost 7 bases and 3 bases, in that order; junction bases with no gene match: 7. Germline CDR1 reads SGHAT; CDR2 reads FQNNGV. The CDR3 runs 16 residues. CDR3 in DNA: TGTGCCAGCACCCGACTAGCGGGAGGATTAACAGATACGCAGTATTTT. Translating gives CASTRLAGGLTDTQYF.

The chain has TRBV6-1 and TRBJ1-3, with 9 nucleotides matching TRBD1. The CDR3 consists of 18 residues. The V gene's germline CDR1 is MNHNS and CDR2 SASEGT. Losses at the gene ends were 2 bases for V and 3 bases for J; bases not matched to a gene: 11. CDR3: CASSENPSTGGGGNTIYF. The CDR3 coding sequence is TGTGCCAGCAGTGAAAATCCGAGCACAGGGGGCGGTGGAAACACCATATATTTT.

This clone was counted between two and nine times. CDR3 bases: TGTGCCACCAGCAGAGGGACAAAATACGAGCAGTACTTC. It is translated as CATSRGTKYEQYF. The rearrangement joins TRBV15 to TRBJ2-7; TRBD1 might be the D (5 bases). CDR3 length equals 13 residues. Trimming left V 1 base short and J 4 bases short, with 8 bases between. The V gene's germline CDR1 is LNHNV and CDR2 YYDKDF (reference sequence). Supplemented by reference TRBV15 and TRBJ2-7, the full variable domain reads DAMVIQNPRYQVTQFGKPVTLSCSQTLNHNVMYWYQQKSSQAPKLLFHYYDKDFNNEADTPDNFQSRRPNTSFCFLDIRSPGLGDTAMYLCATSRGTKYEQYFGPGTRLTVT.

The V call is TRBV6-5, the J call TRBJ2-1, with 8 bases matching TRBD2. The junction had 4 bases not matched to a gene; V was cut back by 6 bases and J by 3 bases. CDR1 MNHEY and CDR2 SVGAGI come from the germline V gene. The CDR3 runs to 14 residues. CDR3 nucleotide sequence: TGTGCCAGCAGACTAGCGGAGATCTACAATGAGCAGTTCTTC. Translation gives CASRLAEIYNEQFF.

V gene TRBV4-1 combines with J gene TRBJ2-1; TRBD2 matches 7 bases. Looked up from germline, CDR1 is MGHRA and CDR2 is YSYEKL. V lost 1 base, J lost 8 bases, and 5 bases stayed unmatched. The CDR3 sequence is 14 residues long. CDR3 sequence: CASSQARTRDEQFF. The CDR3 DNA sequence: TGCGCCAGCAGCCAAGCCCGGACTAGGGATGAGCAGTTCTTC.

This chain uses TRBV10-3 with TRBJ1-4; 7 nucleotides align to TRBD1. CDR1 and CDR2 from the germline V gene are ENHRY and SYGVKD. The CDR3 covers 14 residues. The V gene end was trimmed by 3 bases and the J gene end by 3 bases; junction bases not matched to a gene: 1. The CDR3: CAISDGQANEKLFF. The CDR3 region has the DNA TGTGCCATCAGTGATGGACAGGCTAATGAAAAACTGTTTTTT.

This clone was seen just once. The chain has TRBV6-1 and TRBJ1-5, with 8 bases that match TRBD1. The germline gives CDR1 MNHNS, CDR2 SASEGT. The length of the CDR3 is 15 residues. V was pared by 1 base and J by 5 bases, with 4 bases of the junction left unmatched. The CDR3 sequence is CASSEGQGWYQPQHF. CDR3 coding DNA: TGTGCCAGCAGTGAAGGACAGGGGTGGTATCAGCCCCAGCATTTT.

The CDR3 region has the DNA TGTGCCAGTAGTATCAGGGGTATGGACACCGGGGAGCTGTTTTTT. The encoded protein is CASSIRGMDTGELFF. The chain is built from TRBV19 and TRBJ2-2, with a possible D match to TRBD1 (6 bases). CDR1 and CDR2 from the germline V gene are LNHDA and SQIVND (reference sequence). Trimming left V 3 bases short and J 3 bases short, with 11 bases between. The CDR3 contains 15 residues.

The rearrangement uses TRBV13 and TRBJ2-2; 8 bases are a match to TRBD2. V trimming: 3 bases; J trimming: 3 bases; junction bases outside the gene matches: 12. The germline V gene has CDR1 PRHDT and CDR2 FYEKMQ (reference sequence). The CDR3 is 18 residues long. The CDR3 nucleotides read TGTGCCAGCAGCTTGAAGACTTGGCCTAGCGGGTACACCGGGGAGCTGTTTTTT. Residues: CASSLKTWPSGYTGELFF.

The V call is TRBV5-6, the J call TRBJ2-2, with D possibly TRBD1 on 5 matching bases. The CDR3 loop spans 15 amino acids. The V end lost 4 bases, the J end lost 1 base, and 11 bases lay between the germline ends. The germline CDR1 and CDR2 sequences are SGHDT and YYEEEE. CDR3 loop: CASSSAGKNTGELFF. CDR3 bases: TGTGCCAGCAGCAGCGCAGGGAAGAACACCGGGGAGCTGTTTTTT.

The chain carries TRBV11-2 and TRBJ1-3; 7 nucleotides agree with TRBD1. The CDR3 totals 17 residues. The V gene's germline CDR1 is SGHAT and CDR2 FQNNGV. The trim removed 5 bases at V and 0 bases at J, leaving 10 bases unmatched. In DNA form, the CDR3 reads TGTGCCAGCAGCCGAGGGGGACAGTCCGGCTCTGGAAACACCATATATTTT. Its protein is CASSRGGQSGSGNTIYF.

The CDR3, as DNA: TGTGCCAGCAGTTACGGGGACAGGGGGTCCGAGCAGTACTTC. Its protein is CASSYGDRGSEQYF. This chain uses TRBV6-5 with TRBJ2-7, with 11 bases that match TRBD1. Germline CDR1 reads MNHEY; CDR2 reads SVGAGI. This CDR3 contains 14 residues. The J segment lost 6 bases and the V segment lost 2 bases, leaving 3 bases of the junction unmatched.

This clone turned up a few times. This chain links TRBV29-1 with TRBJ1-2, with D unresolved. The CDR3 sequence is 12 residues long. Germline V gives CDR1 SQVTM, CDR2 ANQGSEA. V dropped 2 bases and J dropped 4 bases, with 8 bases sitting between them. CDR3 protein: CSVELGSYGYTF. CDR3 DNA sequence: TGCAGCGTTGAACTGGGCAGCTATGGCTACACCTTC.